This T cell receptor beta chain was documented in a study of identical twins. Points from the study as a whole: Invariant populations such as MAIT and iNKT cells could partly muddle zero-insertion analyses. The study reached conclusions through statistical analysis that was cross-sectional, not following the same donors.

TCRdb passed the 5' RACE reads through MiXCR, listing each CDR3 protein once. The sample has about 1.7 million distinct CDR3 sequences; about 31% are singletons. This CDR3 contains 16 residues. With 3 bases removed from V and 4 bases from J, the gap between germline ends came to 17 bases. Looked up from germline, CDR1 is SGHKS and CDR2 is YYEKEE (reference sequence). In regard to this clonotype: Its antigen is still unknown.

The clonotype originates from a newborn girl in good health. Material: cord blood. V gene TRBV5-5 combines with J gene TRBJ2-1; tentative D call: TRBD2 (6 bases). The CDR3 region has the DNA TGTGCCAGCAGCTACACCGGGACTCCCTCATACAATGAGCAGTTCTTC. Protein product: CASSYTGTPSYNEQFF.